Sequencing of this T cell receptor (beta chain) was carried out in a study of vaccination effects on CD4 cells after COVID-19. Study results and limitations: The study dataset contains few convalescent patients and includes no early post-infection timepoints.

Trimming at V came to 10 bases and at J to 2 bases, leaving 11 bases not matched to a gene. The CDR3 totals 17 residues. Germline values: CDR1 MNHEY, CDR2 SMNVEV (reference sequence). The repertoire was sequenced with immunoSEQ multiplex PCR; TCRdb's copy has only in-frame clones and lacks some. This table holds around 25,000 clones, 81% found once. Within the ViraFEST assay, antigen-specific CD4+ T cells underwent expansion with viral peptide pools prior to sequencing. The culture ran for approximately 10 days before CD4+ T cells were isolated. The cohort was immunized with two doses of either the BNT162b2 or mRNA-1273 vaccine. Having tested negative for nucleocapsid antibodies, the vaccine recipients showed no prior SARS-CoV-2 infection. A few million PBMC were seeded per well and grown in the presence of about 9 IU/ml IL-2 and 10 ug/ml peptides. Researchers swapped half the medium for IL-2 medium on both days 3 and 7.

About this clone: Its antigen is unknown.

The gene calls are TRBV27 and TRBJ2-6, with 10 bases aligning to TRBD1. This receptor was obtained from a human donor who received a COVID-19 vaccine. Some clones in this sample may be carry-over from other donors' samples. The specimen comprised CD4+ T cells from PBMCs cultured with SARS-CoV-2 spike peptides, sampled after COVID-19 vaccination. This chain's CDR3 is CATSIRTGGAGANVLTF. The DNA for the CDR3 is TGTGCCACCTCAATCAGGACAGGGGGGGCTGGGGCCAACGTCCTGACTTTC.